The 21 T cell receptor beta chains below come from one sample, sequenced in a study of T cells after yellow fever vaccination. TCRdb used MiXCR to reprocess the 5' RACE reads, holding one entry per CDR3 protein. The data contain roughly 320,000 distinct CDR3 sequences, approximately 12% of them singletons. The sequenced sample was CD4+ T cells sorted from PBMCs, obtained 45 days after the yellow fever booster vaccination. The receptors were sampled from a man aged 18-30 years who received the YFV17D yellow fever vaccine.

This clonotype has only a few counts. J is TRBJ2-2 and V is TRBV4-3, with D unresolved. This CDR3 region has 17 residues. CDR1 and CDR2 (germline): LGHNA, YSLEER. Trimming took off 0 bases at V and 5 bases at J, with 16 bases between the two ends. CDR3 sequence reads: CASSQDPPLIGTGELFF. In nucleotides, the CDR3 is TGCGCCAGCAGCCAAGATCCGCCTCTAATCGGGACCGGGGAGCTGTTTTTT.

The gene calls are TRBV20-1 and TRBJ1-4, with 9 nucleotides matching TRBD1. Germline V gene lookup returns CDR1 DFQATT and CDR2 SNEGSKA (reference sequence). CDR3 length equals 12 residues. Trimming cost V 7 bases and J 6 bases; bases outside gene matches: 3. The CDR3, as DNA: TGCAGTGTCCGGGACAGGGATGAAAAACTGTTTTTT. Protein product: CSVRDRDEKLFF.

CDR3 bases: TGCAGCGTTGAGGGCTATGGCTACACCTTC. It yields the protein CSVEGYGYTF. This chain joins TRBV29-1 and TRBJ1-2, with no clear D. Germline V gives CDR1 SQVTM, CDR2 ANQGSEA. Trimming stripped 3 bases from V and 4 bases from J, with 3 bases between. The CDR3 sequence is 10 residues long.

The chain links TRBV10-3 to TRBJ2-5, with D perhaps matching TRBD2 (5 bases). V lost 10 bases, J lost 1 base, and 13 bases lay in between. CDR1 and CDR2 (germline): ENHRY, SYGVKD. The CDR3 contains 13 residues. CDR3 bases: TGTGCCACACTGGAGGCAGCCCAAGAGACCCAGTACTTC. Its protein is CATLEAAQETQYF.

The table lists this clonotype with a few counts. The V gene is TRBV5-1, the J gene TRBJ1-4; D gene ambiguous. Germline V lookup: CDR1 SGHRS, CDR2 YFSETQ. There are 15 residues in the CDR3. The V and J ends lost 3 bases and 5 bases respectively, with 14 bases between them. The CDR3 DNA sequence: TGCGCCAGCAGCTCGCTGGGCAGTAAGAATGAAAAACTGTTTTTT. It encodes CASSSLGSKNEKLFF.

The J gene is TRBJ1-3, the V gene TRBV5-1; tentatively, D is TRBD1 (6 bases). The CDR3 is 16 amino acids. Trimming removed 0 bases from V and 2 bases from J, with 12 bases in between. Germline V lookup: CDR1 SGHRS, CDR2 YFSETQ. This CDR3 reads CASSLDRAGAGNTIYF. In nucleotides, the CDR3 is TGCGCCAGCAGCTTGGACAGGGCCGGAGCTGGAAACACCATATATTTT.

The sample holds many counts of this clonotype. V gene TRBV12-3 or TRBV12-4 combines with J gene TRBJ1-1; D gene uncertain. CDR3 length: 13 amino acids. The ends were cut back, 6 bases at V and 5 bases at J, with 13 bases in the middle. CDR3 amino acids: CASRPTRITEAFF. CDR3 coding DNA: TGTGCCAGCAGACCGACACGAATAACTGAAGCTTTCTTT.

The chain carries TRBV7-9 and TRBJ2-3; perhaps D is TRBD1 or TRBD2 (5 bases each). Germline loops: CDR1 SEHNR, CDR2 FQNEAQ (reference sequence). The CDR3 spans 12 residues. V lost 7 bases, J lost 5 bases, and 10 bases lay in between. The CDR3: CASIGGGDTQYF. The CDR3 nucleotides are TGTGCCAGCATTGGGGGTGGAGATACGCAGTATTTT.

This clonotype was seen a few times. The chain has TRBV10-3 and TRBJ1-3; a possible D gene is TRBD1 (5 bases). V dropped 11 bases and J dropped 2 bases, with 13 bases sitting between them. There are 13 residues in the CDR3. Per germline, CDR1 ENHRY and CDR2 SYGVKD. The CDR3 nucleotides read TGTGCCGTAGGGACCCTAGCTGGAAACACCATATATTTT. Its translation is CAVGTLAGNTIYF.

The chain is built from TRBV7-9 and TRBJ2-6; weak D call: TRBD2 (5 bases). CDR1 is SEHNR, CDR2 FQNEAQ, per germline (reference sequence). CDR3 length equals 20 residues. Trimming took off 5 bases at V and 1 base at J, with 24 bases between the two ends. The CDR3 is CASSAPPGIRFSSGANVLTF. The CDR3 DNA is TGTGCCAGCAGCGCCCCTCCGGGGATTAGGTTTTCTTCTGGGGCCAACGTCCTGACTTTC.

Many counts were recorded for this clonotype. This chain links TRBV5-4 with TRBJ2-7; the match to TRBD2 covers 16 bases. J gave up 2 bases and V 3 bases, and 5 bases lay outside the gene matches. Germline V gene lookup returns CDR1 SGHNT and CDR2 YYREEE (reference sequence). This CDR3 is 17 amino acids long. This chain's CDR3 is CASSSGTSGGAPYEQYF. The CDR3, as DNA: TGTGCCAGCAGCTCCGGGACTAGCGGGGGGGCCCCCTACGAGCAGTACTTC.

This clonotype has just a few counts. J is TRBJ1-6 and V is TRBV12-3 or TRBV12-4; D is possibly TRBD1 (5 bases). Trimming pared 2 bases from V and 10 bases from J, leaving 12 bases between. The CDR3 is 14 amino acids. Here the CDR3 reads CASSLNQGRSPLHF. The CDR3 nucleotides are TGTGCCAGCAGTTTAAACCAGGGTAGATCACCCCTCCACTTT.

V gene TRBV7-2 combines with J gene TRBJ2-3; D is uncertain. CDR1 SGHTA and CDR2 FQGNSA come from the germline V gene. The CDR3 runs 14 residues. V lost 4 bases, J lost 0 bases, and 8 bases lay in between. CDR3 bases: TGTGCCAGCAGCTCCCATATTAGCACAGATACGCAGTATTTT. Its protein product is CASSSHISTDTQYF.

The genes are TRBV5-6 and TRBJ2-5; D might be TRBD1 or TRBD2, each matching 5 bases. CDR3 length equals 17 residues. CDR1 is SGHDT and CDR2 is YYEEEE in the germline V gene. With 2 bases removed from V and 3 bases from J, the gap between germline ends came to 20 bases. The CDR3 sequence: CASSFTPGTHLEETQYF. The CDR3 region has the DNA TGTGCCAGCAGCTTTACCCCCGGGACCCACTTGGAAGAGACCCAGTACTTC.

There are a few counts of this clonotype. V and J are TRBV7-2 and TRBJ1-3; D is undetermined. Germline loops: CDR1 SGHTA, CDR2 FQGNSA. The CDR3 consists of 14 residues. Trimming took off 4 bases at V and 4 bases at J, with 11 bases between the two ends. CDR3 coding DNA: TGTGCCAGCAGCTCTGGGCTGGCAGGAAACACCATATATTTT. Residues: CASSSGLAGNTIYF. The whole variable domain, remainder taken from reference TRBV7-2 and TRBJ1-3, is GAGVSQSPSNKVTEKGKDVELRCDPISGHTALYWYRQSLGQGLEFLIYFQGNSAPDKSGLPSDRFSAERTGGSVSTLTIQRTQQEDSAVYLCASSSGLAGNTIYFGEGSWLTVV.

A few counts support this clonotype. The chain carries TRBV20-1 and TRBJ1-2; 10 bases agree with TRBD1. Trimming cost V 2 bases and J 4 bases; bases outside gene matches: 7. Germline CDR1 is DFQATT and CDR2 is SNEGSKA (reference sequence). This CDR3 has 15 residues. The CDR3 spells CSARKSGQGSYGYTF. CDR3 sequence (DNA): TGCAGTGCTAGAAAGTCGGGACAGGGGTCCTATGGCTACACCTTC.

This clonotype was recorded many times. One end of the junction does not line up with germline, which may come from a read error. The CDR3 sequence: CASSLAETQYF. Written as DNA, the CDR3 is TGTGCCAGCAGCTTGGCTGAGACCCAGTACTTC. V and J are TRBV5-1 and TRBJ2-5; D not certain. CDR3 length equals 11 residues. The V gene's germline CDR1 is SGHRS and CDR2 YFSETQ.

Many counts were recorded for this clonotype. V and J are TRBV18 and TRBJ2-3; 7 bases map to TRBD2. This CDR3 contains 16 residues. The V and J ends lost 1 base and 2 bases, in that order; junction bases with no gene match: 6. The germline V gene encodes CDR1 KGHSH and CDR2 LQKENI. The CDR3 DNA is TGTGCCAGCTCACCACTAGGACTAGGCCCCACAGATACGCAGTATTTT. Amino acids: CASSPLGLGPTDTQYF.

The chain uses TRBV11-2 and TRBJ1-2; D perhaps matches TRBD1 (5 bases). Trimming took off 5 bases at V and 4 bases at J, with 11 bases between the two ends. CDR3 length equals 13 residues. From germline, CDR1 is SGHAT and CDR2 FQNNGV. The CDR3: CASSAGASYGYTF. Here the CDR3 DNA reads TGTGCCAGCAGCGCCGGGGCTAGCTATGGCTACACCTTC.

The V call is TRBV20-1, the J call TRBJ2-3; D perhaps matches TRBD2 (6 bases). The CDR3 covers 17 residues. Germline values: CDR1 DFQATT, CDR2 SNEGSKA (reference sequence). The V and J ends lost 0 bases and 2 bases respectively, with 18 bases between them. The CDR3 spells CSARDLPPAGNTDTQYF. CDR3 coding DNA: TGCAGTGCTAGAGATCTCCCCCCGGCGGGGAACACAGATACGCAGTATTTT.

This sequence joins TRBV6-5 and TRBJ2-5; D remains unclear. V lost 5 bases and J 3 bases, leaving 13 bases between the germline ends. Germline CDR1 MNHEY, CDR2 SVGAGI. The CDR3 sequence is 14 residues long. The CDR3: CASSPRSVEETQYF. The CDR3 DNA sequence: TGTGCCAGCAGTCCCCGGTCGGTGGAAGAGACCCAGTACTTC.